The entry that follows covers one T cell receptor beta chain sequence. Germline V lookup: CDR1 LNHDA, CDR2 SQIVND (reference sequence). The CDR3 runs 13 residues. The ends were cut back, 2 bases at V and 5 bases at J, with 9 bases in the middle. The data stem from a study of blood T cell repertoires in COVID-19. About the research overall: Samples taken during acute and convalescent COVID-19 were collected in the United States, Italy and Spain. From T cells, B-cell-depleted T cells, or PBMCs came the material, which was cDNA or gDNA.

Authors' methods: From reference gene primer amplification, estimates of nucleated cell counts were derived. TCRdb's copy holds only in-frame clones and misses some; the assay was immunoSEQ multiplex PCR. The DNA was the basis for D and trimming; V, J and clone size are from that table. Among some 83,000 clones listed, around 85% were seen once. This sequence was found in an elderly man in a cohort sampled during active COVID-19. Source material: peripheral blood. The V gene is TRBV19, the J gene TRBJ1-1; D gene ambiguous. The CDR3 bases are TGTGCCAGTAGTATAAGTACAGAGACTGAAGCTTTCTTT. This encodes CASSISTETEAFF.